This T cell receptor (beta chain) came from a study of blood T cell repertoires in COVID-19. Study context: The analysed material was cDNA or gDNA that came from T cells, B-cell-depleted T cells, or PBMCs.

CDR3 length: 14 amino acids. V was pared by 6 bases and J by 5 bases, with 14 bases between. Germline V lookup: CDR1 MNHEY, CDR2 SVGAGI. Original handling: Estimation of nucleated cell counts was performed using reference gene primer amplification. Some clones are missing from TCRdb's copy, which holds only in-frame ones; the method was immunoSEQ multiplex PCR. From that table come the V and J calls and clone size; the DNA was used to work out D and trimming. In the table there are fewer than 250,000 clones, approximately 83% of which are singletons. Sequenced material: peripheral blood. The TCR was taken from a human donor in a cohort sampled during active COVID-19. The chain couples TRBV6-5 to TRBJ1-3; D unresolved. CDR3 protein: CASSPDWKRNTIYF. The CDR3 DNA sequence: TGTGCCAGCAGCCCCGACTGGAAAAGAAACACCATATATTTT.